A single T cell receptor (beta chain) is shown here with its context. Per the study methods: Counts of nucleated cells, estimated from reference gene primer amplification, were obtained. Assay: immunoSEQ multiplex PCR; the TCRdb copy retains only in-frame clones and omits some. V and J calls and clone size come straight from that table; D and trimming were deduced from the DNA. The sample shows approximately 86,000 clones, 80% to 90% of them seen only once. The germline CDR1 and CDR2 sequences are MNHNS and SASEGT. The CDR3 is made up of 13 amino acids. V was trimmed by 1 base and J by 1 base, leaving 4 bases between them. The data were taken from a study of blood T cell repertoires in COVID-19. Study background: Samples representing acute and convalescent COVID-19 were sourced from the United States, Italy and Spain. The cDNA or gDNA used as material had been derived from T cells, B-cell-depleted T cells, or PBMCs.

The sequence was collected from a man aged 45 to 65 with acute or convalescent COVID-19. The chain links TRBV6-1 to TRBJ1-1; D gene unclear. The sequencing sample was made of peripheral blood. CDR3 protein: CASSEVWNTEAFF. In DNA form, the CDR3 reads TGTGCCAGCAGTGAAGTCTGGAACACTGAAGCTTTCTTT.